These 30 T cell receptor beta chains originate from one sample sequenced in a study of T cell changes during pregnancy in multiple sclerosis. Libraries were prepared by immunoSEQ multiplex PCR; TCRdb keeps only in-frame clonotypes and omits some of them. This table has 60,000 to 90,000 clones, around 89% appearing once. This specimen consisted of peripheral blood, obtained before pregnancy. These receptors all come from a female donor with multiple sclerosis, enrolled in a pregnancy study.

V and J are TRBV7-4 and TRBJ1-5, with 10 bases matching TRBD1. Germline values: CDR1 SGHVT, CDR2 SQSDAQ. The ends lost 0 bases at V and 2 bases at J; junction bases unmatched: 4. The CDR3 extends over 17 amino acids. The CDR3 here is CASSLAGTGVGNQPQHF. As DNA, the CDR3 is TGTGCCAGCAGCTTAGCGGGGACAGGGGTTGGCAATCAGCCCCAGCATTTT.

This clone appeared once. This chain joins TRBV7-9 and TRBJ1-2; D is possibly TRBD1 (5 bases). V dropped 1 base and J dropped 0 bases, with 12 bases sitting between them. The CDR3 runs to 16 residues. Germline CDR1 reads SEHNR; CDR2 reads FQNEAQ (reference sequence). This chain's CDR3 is CASSLGDRPTNYGYTF. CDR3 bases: TGTGCCAGCAGCTTAGGAGACAGACCAACTAACTATGGCTACACCTTC.

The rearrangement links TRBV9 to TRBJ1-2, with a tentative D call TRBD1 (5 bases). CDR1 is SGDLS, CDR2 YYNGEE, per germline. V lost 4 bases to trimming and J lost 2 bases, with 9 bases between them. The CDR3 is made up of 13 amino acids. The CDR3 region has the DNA TGTGCCAGCAGCCCCGACAGCAACTATGGCTACACCTTC. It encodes CASSPDSNYGYTF.

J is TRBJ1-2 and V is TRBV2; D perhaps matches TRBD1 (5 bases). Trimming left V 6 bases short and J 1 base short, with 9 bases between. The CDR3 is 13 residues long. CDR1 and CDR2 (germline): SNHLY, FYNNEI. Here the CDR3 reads CASSPDINYGYTF. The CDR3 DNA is TGTGCCAGCAGCCCGGACATTAACTATGGCTACACCTTC.

The CDR3 DNA is TGTGCCAGCAGTGTTATGGCATTCTCTGGAAACACCATATATTTT. Amino acids: CASSVMAFSGNTIYF. The chain employs TRBV2 and TRBJ1-3; D is unresolved. The V gene lost 4 bases and the J gene lost 0 bases, with 10 bases spanning the gap. The CDR3 consists of 15 residues. Germline V gene data show CDR1 as SNHLY and CDR2 as FYNNEI.

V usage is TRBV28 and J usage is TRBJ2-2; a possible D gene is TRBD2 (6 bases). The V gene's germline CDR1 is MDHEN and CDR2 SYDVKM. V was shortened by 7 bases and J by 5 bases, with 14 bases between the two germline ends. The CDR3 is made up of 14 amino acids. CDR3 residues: CASTPIAATGELFF. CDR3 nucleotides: TGTGCCAGCACCCCGATAGCGGCGACCGGGGAGCTGTTTTTT. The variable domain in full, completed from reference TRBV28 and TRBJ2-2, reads DVKVTQSSRYLVKRTGEKVFLECVQDMDHENMFWYRQDPGLGLRLIYFSYDVKMKEKGDIPEGYSVSREKKERFSLILESASTNQTSMYLCASTPIAATGELFFGEGSRLTVL.

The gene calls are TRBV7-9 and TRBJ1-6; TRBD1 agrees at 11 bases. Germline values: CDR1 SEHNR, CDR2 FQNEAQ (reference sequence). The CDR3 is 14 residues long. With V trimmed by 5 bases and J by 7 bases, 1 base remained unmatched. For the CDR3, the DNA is TGTGCCAGCAGCAGGGACAGGGGGAATTCACCCCTCCACTTT. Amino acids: CASSRDRGNSPLHF.

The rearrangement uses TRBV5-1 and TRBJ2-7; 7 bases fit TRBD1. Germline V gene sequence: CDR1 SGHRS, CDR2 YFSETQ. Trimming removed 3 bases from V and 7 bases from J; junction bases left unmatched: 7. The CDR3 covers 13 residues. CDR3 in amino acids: CASSWTGSGEQYF. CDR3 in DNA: TGCGCCAGCAGCTGGACAGGATCTGGAGAGCAGTACTTC. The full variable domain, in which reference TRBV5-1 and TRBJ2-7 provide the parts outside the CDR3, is KAGVTQTPRYLIKTRGQQVTLSCSPISGHRSVSWYQQTPGQGLQFLFEYFSETQRNKGNFPGRFSGRQFSNSRSEMNVSTLELGDSALYLCASSWTGSGEQYFGPGTRLTVT.

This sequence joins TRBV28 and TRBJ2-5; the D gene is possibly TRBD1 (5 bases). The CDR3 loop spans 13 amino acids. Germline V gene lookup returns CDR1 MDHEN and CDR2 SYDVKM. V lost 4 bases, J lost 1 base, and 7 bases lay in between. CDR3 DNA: TGTGCCAGCAGTTCCAGGGTCCAAGAGACCCAGTACTTC. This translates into CASSSRVQETQYF.

CDR3 nucleotide sequence: TGTGCCAGCAGCCGAGACAGGGGTAGCAATCAGCCCCAGCATTTT. Its protein is CASSRDRGSNQPQHF. This chain joins TRBV28 and TRBJ1-5, with 8 nucleotides matching TRBD1. The V gene end was trimmed by 6 bases and the J gene end by 0 bases; junction bases not matched to a gene: 4. CDR1 and CDR2 (germline): MDHEN, SYDVKM. The CDR3 runs to 15 residues.

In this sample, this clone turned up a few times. The CDR3 DNA follows: TGTGCCAGCAGCGTACGGCCTAGCGGGGGGCGATACAATGAGCAGTTCTTC. Amino acids: CASSVRPSGGRYNEQFF. V gene TRBV9 combines with J gene TRBJ2-1; 11 bases fit TRBD2. The V gene's germline CDR1 is SGDLS and CDR2 YYNGEE. Trimming took 1 base from V and 4 from J; bases not matched to a gene: 7. The CDR3 contains 17 residues.

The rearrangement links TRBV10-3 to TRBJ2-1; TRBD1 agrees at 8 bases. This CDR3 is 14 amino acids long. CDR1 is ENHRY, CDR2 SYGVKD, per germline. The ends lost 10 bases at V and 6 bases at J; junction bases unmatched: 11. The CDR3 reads CATSGQGLRNEQFF. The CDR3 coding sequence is TGTGCCACTTCAGGACAGGGTTTGCGCAATGAGCAGTTCTTC.

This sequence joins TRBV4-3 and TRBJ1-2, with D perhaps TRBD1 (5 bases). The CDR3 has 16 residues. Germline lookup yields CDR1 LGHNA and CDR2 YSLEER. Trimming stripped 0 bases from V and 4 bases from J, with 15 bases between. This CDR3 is CASSQESRDRVYGYTF. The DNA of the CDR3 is TGCGCCAGCAGCCAAGAGTCCAGGGATAGAGTCTATGGCTACACCTTC.

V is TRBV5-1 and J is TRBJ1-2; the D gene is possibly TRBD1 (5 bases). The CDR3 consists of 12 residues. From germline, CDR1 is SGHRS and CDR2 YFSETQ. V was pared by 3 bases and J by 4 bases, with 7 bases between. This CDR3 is CASSSDSYGYTF. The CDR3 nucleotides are TGCGCCAGCAGCTCCGACAGCTATGGCTACACCTTC. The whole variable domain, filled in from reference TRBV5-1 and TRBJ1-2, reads KAGVTQTPRYLIKTRGQQVTLSCSPISGHRSVSWYQQTPGQGLQFLFEYFSETQRNKGNFPGRFSGRQFSNSRSEMNVSTLELGDSALYLCASSSDSYGYTFGSGTRLTVV.

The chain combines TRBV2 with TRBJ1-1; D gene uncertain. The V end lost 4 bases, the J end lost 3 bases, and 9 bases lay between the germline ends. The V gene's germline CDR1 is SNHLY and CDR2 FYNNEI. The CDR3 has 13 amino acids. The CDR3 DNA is TGTGCCAGCAGTGTTTATCTCGACACTGAAGCTTTCTTT. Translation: CASSVYLDTEAFF.

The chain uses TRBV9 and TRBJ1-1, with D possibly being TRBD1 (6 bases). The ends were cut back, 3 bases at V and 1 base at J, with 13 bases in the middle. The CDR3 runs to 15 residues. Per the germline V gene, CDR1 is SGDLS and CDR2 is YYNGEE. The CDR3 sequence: CASSGGGHPNTEAFF. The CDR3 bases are TGTGCCAGCAGCGGGGGGGGACACCCGAACACTGAAGCTTTCTTT.

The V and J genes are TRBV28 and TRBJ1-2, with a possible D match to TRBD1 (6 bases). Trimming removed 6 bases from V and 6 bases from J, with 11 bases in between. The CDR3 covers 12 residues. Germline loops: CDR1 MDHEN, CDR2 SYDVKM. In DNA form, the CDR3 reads TGTGCCAGCAGGCTACAGGGCGATGGCTACACCTTC. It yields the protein CASRLQGDGYTF.

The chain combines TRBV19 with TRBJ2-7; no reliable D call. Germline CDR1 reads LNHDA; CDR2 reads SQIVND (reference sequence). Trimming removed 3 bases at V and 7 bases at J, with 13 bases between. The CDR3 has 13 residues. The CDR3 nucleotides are TGTGCCAGTAGTATCCGACACAACTGGGAGCAGTACTTC. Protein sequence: CASSIRHNWEQYF.

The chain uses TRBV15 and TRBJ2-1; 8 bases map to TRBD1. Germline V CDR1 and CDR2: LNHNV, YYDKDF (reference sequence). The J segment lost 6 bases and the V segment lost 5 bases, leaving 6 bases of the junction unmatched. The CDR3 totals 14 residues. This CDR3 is CATSPQGAANEQFF. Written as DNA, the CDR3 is TGTGCCACCAGCCCCCAGGGGGCCGCCAATGAGCAGTTCTTC.

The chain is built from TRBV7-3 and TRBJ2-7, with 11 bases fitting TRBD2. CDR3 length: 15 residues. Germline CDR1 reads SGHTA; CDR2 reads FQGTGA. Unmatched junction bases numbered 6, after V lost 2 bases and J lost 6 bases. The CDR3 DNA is TGTGCCAGCAGCTTATTGGCTAGCGGGGGGTCCGAGCAGTACTTC. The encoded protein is CASSLLASGGSEQYF.

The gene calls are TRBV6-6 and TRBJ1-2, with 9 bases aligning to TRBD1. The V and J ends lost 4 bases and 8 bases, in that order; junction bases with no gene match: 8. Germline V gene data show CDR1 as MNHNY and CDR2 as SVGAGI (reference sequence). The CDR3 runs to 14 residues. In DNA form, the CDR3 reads TGTGCCAGCAGTTTACAGGGGGCGGTGAAAGGCTACACCTTC. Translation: CASSLQGAVKGYTF.

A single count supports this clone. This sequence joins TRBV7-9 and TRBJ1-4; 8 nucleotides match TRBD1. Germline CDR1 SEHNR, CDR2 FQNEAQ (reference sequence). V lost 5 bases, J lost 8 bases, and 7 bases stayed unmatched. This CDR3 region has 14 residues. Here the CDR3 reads CASSKGQGGEKLFF. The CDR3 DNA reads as TGTGCCAGCAGCAAAGGACAGGGAGGAGAAAAACTGTTTTTT.

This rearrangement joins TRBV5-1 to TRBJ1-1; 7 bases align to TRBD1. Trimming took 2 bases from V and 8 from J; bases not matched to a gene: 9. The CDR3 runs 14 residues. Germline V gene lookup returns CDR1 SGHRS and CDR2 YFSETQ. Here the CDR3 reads CASSFYYRDREAFF. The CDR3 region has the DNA TGCGCCAGCAGCTTCTACTACCGGGACAGAGAAGCTTTCTTT.

Here the CDR3 DNA reads TGTGCCAGTAGTAGAGGTGGACAGTCCAATCAGCCCCAGCATTTT. The encoded protein is CASSRGGQSNQPQHF. The V call is TRBV19, the J call TRBJ1-5; possible D gene TRBD1, 6 bases. The CDR3 is 15 amino acids. V lost 4 bases and J 3 bases, leaving 13 bases between the germline ends. Germline CDR1 LNHDA, CDR2 SQIVND (reference sequence).

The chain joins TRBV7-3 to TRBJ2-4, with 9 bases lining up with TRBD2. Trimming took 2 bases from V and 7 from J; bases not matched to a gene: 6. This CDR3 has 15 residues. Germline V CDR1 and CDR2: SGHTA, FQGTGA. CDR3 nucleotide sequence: TGTGCCAGCAGCTTATCGGCGGGGGGGCCGAACATTCAGTACTTC. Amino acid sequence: CASSLSAGGPNIQYF.

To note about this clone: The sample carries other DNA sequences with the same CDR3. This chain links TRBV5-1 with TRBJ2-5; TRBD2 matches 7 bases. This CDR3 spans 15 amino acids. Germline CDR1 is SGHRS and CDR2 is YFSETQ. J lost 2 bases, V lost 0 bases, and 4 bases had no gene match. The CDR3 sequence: CASSLGGGGQETQYF. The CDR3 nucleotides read TGCGCCAGCAGCTTGGGCGGCGGGGGACAAGAGACCCAGTACTTC. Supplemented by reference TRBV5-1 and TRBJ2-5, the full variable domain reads KAGVTQTPRYLIKTRGQQVTLSCSPISGHRSVSWYQQTPGQGLQFLFEYFSETQRNKGNFPGRFSGRQFSNSRSEMNVSTLELGDSALYLCASSLGGGGQETQYFGPGTRLLVL.

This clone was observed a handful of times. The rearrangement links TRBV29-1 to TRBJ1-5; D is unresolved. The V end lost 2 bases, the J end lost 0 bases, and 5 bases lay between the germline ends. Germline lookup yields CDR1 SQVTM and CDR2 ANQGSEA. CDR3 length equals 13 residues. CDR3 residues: CSVEPVSNQPQHF. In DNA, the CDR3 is TGCAGCGTTGAACCGGTTAGCAATCAGCCCCAGCATTTT.

The CDR3 protein is CASQILHRDTGTETQYF. The CDR3 bases are TGTGCCAGCCAGATACTCCACAGGGACACTGGGACGGAGACCCAGTACTTC. This chain uses TRBV5-6 with TRBJ2-5; possibly TRBD1 for D (6 bases). The CDR3 contains 17 residues. With 7 bases removed from V and 5 bases from J, the gap between germline ends came to 27 bases. The germline V gene encodes CDR1 SGHDT and CDR2 YYEEEE.

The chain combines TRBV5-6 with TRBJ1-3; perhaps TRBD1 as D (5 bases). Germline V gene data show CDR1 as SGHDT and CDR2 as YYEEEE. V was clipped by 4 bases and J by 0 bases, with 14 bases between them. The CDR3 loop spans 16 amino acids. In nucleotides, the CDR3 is TGTGCCAGCAGCGTCGGAGCGGGGGTCTCTGGAAACACCATATATTTT. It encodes CASSVGAGVSGNTIYF.

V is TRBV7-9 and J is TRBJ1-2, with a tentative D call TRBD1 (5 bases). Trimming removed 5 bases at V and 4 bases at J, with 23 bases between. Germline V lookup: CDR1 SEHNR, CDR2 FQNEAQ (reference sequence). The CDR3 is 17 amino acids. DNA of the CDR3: TGTGCCAGCAGCCCACCCGGGGCGGGGAAGACCATCTATGGCTACACCTTC. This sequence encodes CASSPPGAGKTIYGYTF.